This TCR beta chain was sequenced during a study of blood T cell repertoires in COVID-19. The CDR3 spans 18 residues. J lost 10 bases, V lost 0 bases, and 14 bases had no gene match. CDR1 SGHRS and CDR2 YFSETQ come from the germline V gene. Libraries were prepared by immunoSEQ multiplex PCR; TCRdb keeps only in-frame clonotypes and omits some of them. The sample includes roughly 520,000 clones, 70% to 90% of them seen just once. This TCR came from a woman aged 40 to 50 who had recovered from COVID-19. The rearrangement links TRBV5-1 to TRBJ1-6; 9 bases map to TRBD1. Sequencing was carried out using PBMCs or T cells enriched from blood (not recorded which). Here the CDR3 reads CASSLEGTTGGSGSPLHF. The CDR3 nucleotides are TGCGCCAGCAGCTTGGAGGGGACTACAGGGGGCTCGGGGTCACCCCTCCACTTT. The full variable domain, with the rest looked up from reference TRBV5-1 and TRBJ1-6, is KAGVTQTPRYLIKTRGQQVTLSCSPISGHRSVSWYQQTPGQGLQFLFEYFSETQRNKGNFPGRFSGRQFSNSRSEMNVSTLELGDSALYLCASSLEGTTGGSGSPLHFGNGTRLTVT.